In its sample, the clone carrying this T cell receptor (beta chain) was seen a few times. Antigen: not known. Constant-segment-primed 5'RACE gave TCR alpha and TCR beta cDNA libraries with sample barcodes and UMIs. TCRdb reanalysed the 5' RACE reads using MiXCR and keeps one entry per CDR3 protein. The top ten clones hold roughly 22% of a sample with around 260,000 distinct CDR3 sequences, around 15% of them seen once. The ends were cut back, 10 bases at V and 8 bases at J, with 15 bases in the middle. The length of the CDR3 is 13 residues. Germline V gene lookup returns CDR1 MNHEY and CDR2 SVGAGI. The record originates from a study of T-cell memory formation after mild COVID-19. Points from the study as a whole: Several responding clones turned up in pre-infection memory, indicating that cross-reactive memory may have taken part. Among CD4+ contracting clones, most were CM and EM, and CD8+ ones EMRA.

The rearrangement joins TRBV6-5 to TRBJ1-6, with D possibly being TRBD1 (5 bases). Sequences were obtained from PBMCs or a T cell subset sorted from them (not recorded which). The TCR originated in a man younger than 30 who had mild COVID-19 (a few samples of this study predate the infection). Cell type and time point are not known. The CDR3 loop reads CATHGAADSPLHF. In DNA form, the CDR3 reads TGTGCCACCCACGGGGCCGCTGATTCACCCCTCCACTTT.